Listed here are 22 T cell receptor beta chains from one sample, sequenced in a study of T-cell memory formation after mild COVID-19. In TCRdb, the 5' RACE reads were re-called with MiXCR into one record per CDR3 protein. The table has around 300,000 distinct CDR3 sequences, roughly 13% seen once. Sequencing used PBMCs or a T cell subset sorted from them (not recorded which). These receptors originate from a man aged 18-30 years who had mild COVID-19 (a few samples of this study predate the infection). Cell type and time point are not known.

The V call is TRBV11-2, the J call TRBJ2-3; 7 positions match TRBD2. J lost 2 bases, V lost 2 bases, and 7 bases had no gene match. Germline V gene data show CDR1 as SGHAT and CDR2 as FQNNGV. This CDR3 has 16 residues. As DNA, the CDR3 is TGTGCCAGCAGCTTATACGGCGGGGGACCCACAGATACGCAGTATTTT. Amino acids: CASSLYGGGPTDTQYF.

This clonotype appeared a few times. The gene calls are TRBV29-1 and TRBJ2-5; 9 positions match TRBD2. The ends lost 0 bases at V and 2 bases at J; junction bases unmatched: 10. CDR1 is SQVTM, CDR2 ANQGSEA, per germline. The CDR3 is made up of 17 amino acids. The CDR3 DNA sequence: TGCAGCGTTGAAGACCCAGAGGCTAGCGGGGAGCAAGAGACCCAGTACTTC. Residues: CSVEDPEASGEQETQYF.

This clonotype was counted only a few times. The chain has TRBV6-2 or TRBV6-3 and TRBJ2-7; no definite D call. V gave up 5 bases and J gave up 4 bases, with 9 bases separating them. Germline V gives CDR1 MNHEY, CDR2 SVGEGT. The CDR3 has 12 amino acids. CDR3 sequence (DNA): TGTGCCAGCAGTGATGACCCGTACGAGCAGTACTTC. As protein: CASSDDPYEQYF.

There are a few counts of this clonotype. This rearrangement joins TRBV3-1 to TRBJ1-5, with TRBD1 matching 9 bases. Germline CDR1 and CDR2: LGHDT and YNNKEL (reference sequence). J was trimmed by 0 bases and V by 6 bases; bases with no gene match: 12. This CDR3 has 18 residues. The CDR3 DNA reads as TGTGCCAGCAGTGCCGGGACAGGGCATCTTTATAGCAATCAGCCCCAGCATTTT. Protein sequence: CASSAGTGHLYSNQPQHF.

A few counts support this clonotype. The DNA for the CDR3 is TGTGCCAGCAGGGCATCGGGGGAGCAGTTCTTC. Translating it yields CASRASGEQFF. The chain combines TRBV7-2 with TRBJ2-1, with TRBD2 as a possible D gene (5 bases). Germline V gene sequence: CDR1 SGHTA, CDR2 FQGNSA. V was shortened by 6 bases and J by 10 bases, with 10 bases between the two germline ends. The CDR3 is 11 residues long.

The chain links TRBV2 to TRBJ2-7; D is perhaps TRBD1 (5 bases). This CDR3 has 15 residues. V was pared by 6 bases and J by 2 bases, with 17 bases between. Germline CDR1 reads SNHLY; CDR2 reads FYNNEI. This CDR3 is CASRSQAGYPYEQYF. Here the CDR3 DNA reads TGTGCCAGCAGATCTCAGGCAGGGTACCCCTACGAGCAGTACTTC. Together with reference TRBV2 and TRBJ2-7, the CDR3 gives the full variable domain: EPEVTQTPSHQVTQMGQEVILRCVPISNHLYFYWYRQILGQKVEFLVSFYNNEISEKSEIFDDQFSVERPDGSNFTLKIRSTKLEDSAMYFCASRSQAGYPYEQYFGPGTRLTVT.

This clonotype has only a few counts. The chain has TRBV2 and TRBJ1-2, with D unresolved. The CDR3 extends over 17 amino acids. Trimming removed 6 bases at V and 6 bases at J, with 26 bases between. Germline CDR1 is SNHLY and CDR2 is FYNNEI. The chain's CDR3 is CASRVSSFGGSQNGYTF. The CDR3 DNA follows: TGTGCCAGCAGAGTTTCCTCCTTCGGCGGGAGCCAGAATGGCTACACCTTC.

This clonotype was seen repeatedly, ten times or more. The chain has TRBV11-2 and TRBJ2-5; 8 bases fit TRBD1. The CDR3 contains 14 residues. J lost 8 bases, V lost 2 bases, and 7 bases had no gene match. The V gene's germline CDR1 is SGHAT and CDR2 FQNNGV. The CDR3 spells CASSLPTGGRTQYF. The CDR3 nucleotides are TGTGCCAGCAGCTTACCTACAGGGGGGAGAACCCAGTACTTC.

This clonotype was picked up a small number of times. This chain links TRBV7-3 with TRBJ2-3; 10 bases match TRBD2. CDR3 length equals 15 residues. V lost 3 bases to trimming and J lost 6 bases; unmatched junction nucleotides: 6. Germline lookup yields CDR1 SGHTA and CDR2 FQGTGA. The CDR3 DNA reads as TGTGCCAGCAGCTTCAGCGGGGGGGTTGGGGATACGCAGTATTTT. This sequence encodes CASSFSGGVGDTQYF.

In this sample, this clonotype turned up a few times. The chain combines TRBV7-2 with TRBJ2-5; D not resolved. Trimming took 4 bases from V and 5 from J, leaving 17 bases between them. Germline loops: CDR1 SGHTA, CDR2 FQGNSA. CDR3 size: 15 residues. The CDR3 loop reads CASSSAGPAWETQYF. The DNA of the CDR3 is TGTGCCAGCAGCTCCGCCGGACCCGCTTGGGAGACCCAGTACTTC.

The V gene is TRBV7-2, the J gene TRBJ2-3, with 10 positions matching TRBD2. The CDR3 covers 15 residues. CDR1 and CDR2 from the germline V gene are SGHTA and FQGNSA. J gave up 6 bases and V 4 bases, and 7 bases lay outside the gene matches. In DNA, the CDR3 is TGTGCCAGCAGCTCGCGAGCGGGGGGGCGTGATACGCAGTATTTT. It yields the protein CASSSRAGGRDTQYF.

This clonotype was counted only a few times. The V gene is TRBV7-2, the J gene TRBJ2-1; 10 bases align to TRBD1. Germline values: CDR1 SGHTA, CDR2 FQGNSA. This CDR3 has 15 residues. The V segment lost 6 bases and the J segment 7 bases; nucleotides outside the gene matches: 9. The CDR3: CASRLGDRGSNEQFF. The DNA for the CDR3 is TGTGCCAGCAGGTTGGGGGACAGGGGATCAAATGAGCAGTTCTTC.

CDR3 residues: CASSKPNGGSDEQYF. DNA for the CDR3: TGTGCCAGTAGTAAACCGAATGGGGGTTCGGACGAGCAGTACTTC. The rearrangement links TRBV19 to TRBJ2-7; D is possibly TRBD1 or TRBD2 (5 bases each). The V gene's germline CDR1 is LNHDA and CDR2 SQIVND (reference sequence). The length of the CDR3 is 15 residues. V lost 4 bases and J lost 5, with 18 bases in between. The full variable domain, in which reference TRBV19 and TRBJ2-7 provide the parts outside the CDR3, is DGGITQSPKYLFRKEGQNVTLSCEQNLNHDAMYWYRQDPGQGLRLIYYSQIVNDFQKGDIAEGYSVSREKKESFPLTVTSAQKNPTAFYLCASSKPNGGSDEQYFGPGTRLTVT.

CDR3 residues: CASSQTSSDSDTQYF. CDR3 sequence (DNA): TGTGCCAGCAGCCAAACCTCCTCGGACTCAGATACGCAGTATTTT. V is TRBV7-2 and J is TRBJ2-3, with a possible D match to TRBD2 (5 bases). This CDR3 comprises 15 residues. The V end was cut by 5 bases, the J end by 4 bases, with 16 bases between. Germline V gives CDR1 SGHTA, CDR2 FQGNSA.

CDR3 amino acids: CASTWGTGAYEQYF. In nucleotides, the CDR3 is TGTGCCAGCACCTGGGGGACAGGGGCTTACGAGCAGTACTTC. The gene calls are TRBV12-3 or TRBV12-4 and TRBJ2-7; TRBD1 aligns across 10 bases. CDR3 length equals 14 residues. The trim removed 7 bases at V and 4 bases at J, leaving 7 bases unmatched.

This clonotype occurred a few times. The chain's CDR3 is CASSPSRDRGESSYEQYV. The CDR3, as DNA: TGCGCCAGCAGCCCGTCCCGGGACAGGGGCGAAAGCTCCTACGAGCAGTACGTC. The gene calls are TRBV4-1 and TRBJ2-7; the match to TRBD1 covers 10 bases. Trimming at V came to 4 bases and at J to 0 bases, leaving 12 bases not matched to a gene. The CDR3 sequence is 18 residues long. CDR1 and CDR2 (germline): MGHRA, YSYEKL.

This clonotype was found a few times. J is TRBJ1-4 and V is TRBV5-4; 9 bases are shared with TRBD1. Germline values: CDR1 SGHNT, CDR2 YYREEE (reference sequence). CDR3 length: 15 residues. V gave up 2 bases and J gave up 7 bases; unmatched junction bases: 6. The CDR3 DNA follows: TGTGCCAGCAGCTTAACAGGGGGCGGTGTTGAAAAACTGTTTTTT. This sequence encodes CASSLTGGGVEKLFF.

This chain uses TRBV7-9 with TRBJ2-7; D might be TRBD1 or TRBD2, each matching 5 bases. Germline assignment: CDR1 SEHNR and CDR2 FQNEAQ (reference sequence). This CDR3 spans 11 amino acids. Trimming shortened V by 4 bases and J by 7 bases, and 8 bases separated the two germline ends. The CDR3 region has the DNA TGTGCCAGCAGCTGGGGGAAAGAGCAGTACTTC. This translates into CASSWGKEQYF.

This clonotype was detected only a few times. The V call is TRBV20-1, the J call TRBJ2-1; 8 nucleotides line up with TRBD2. Germline values: CDR1 DFQATT, CDR2 SNEGSKA (reference sequence). J was trimmed by 7 bases and V by 0 bases; bases with no gene match: 8. CDR3 length: 15 amino acids. The CDR3 here is CSARDGRGFKNEQFF. In DNA form, the CDR3 reads TGCAGTGCTAGAGACGGGAGGGGGTTTAAGAATGAGCAGTTCTTC.

Only a few counts were recorded for this clonotype. CDR3 coding DNA: TGTGCCAGCACCCGACTAGCGGGGGTCCATCTCACAGATACGCAGTATTTT. This sequence encodes CASTRLAGVHLTDTQYF. This chain joins TRBV12-3 or TRBV12-4 and TRBJ2-3; the match to TRBD2 covers 12 bases. V lost 7 bases, J lost 2 bases, and 10 bases stayed unmatched. CDR3 size: 17 residues.

This clonotype was seen a handful of times. This chain uses TRBV20-1 with TRBJ2-5; TRBD2 matches at 11 bases. This CDR3 contains 15 residues. Per germline, CDR1 DFQATT and CDR2 SNEGSKA (reference sequence). V dropped 6 bases and J dropped 3; count of bases not matched to a gene: 9. The CDR3 is CSAPAGGLAEETQYF. CDR3 DNA sequence: TGCAGTGCCCCCGCGGGGGGACTAGCGGAAGAGACCCAGTACTTC.

The chain links TRBV5-1 to TRBJ2-7; D not certain. This CDR3 contains 14 residues. Deletions cut 6 bases from V and 0 bases from J, with 13 bases between. The germline V gene encodes CDR1 SGHRS and CDR2 YFSETQ. The CDR3 reads CASNQEPSSYEQYF. The CDR3 coding sequence is TGCGCCAGCAACCAAGAACCGAGCTCCTACGAGCAGTACTTC.